These T cell receptor beta chains were read from a single sample in a study of blood T cell repertoires in COVID-19. Measured with immunoSEQ multiplex PCR; TCRdb has only the in-frame clones, and not every one. The sample shows approximately 99,000 clones, just over 85% of them seen only once. The sequencing sample was made of peripheral blood. The receptor source for this set is a woman aged 55-69 years in a cohort sampled during active or convalescent COVID-19. Each CDR3 is given with its conserved first and last residue. The D gene is left open where the match is weak. Clone size is stated in some rows and not others, as once, few, many or a class when expanded.

d_call: NA; v_call: TRBV2; clone_size: once; j_call: TRBJ2-3; cdr3_aa: CASNRVDGTDTQYF; cdr3_nt: TGTGCCAGTAACAGGGTCGACGGCACAGATACGCAGTATTTT
d_call: TRBD1; v_call: TRBV19; clone_size: NA; j_call: TRBJ1-4; cdr3_aa: CASSSGGGYEKLFF; cdr3_nt: TGTGCCAGTTCCTCAGGGGGCGGGTATGAAAAACTGTTTTTT
d_call: TRBD2; v_call: TRBV3-1/TRBV3-2; clone_size: NA; j_call: TRBJ2-2; cdr3_aa: CASSHTGTTDTGELFF; cdr3_nt: TGTGCCAGCAGCCACACCGGGACTACTGACACCGGGGAGCTGTTTTTT
d_call: NA; v_call: TRBV11-2; clone_size: NA; j_call: TRBJ2-1; cdr3_aa: CASSFGFGQRRINNEQFF; cdr3_nt: TGTGCCAGCAGCTTTGGATTCGGTCAAAGGAGAATAAACAATGAGCAGTTCTTC
d_call: NA; v_call: TRBV5-1; clone_size: NA; j_call: TRBJ1-5; cdr3_aa: CASSLTGAGWPQHF; cdr3_nt: TGCGCCAGCAGCTTAACGGGCGCGGGTTGGCCCCAGCATTTT
d_call: NA; v_call: TRBV5-1; clone_size: few; j_call: TRBJ2-3; cdr3_aa: CASSPSTDTQYF; cdr3_nt: TGCGCCAGCAGCCCTAGCACAGATACGCAGTATTTT
d_call: NA; v_call: TRBV19; clone_size: NA; j_call: TRBJ2-7; cdr3_aa: CASSPAAGGRNEQYF; cdr3_nt: TGTGCCAGTAGTCCCGCGGCGGGTGGGAGAAACGAGCAGTACTTC
d_call: TRBD2; v_call: TRBV19; clone_size: NA; j_call: TRBJ2-7; cdr3_aa: CASRTAGGNEQYF; cdr3_nt: TGTGCCAGTCGTACAGCGGGAGGGAACGAGCAGTACTTC
d_call: TRBD2; v_call: TRBV6-5; clone_size: NA; j_call: TRBJ2-1; cdr3_aa: CASKYSGGNEQFF; cdr3_nt: TGTGCCAGCAAATATAGCGGGGGGAATGAGCAGTTCTTC
d_call: TRBD1; v_call: TRBV15; clone_size: NA; j_call: TRBJ1-6; cdr3_aa: CATSRAQGTGRDSPLHF; cdr3_nt: TGTGCCACCAGCAGAGCCCAAGGGACAGGGCGTGATTCACCCCTCCACTTT
d_call: NA; v_call: TRBV14; clone_size: few; j_call: TRBJ2-7; cdr3_aa: CASSRGLLGEQYF; cdr3_nt: TGTGCCAGCAGTCGAGGACTACTCGGGGAGCAGTACTTC
d_call: TRBD2; v_call: TRBV3-1/TRBV3-2; clone_size: NA; j_call: TRBJ2-3; cdr3_aa: CASSQGTSLTQYF; cdr3_nt: TGTGCCAGCAGCCAAGGGACTAGCCTTACGCAGTATTTT
d_call: TRBD1; v_call: TRBV19; clone_size: NA; j_call: TRBJ2-7; cdr3_aa: CASSKTGSYEQYF; cdr3_nt: TGTGCCAGTAGTAAGACAGGGTCCTACGAGCAGTACTTC
d_call: NA; v_call: TRBV3-1/TRBV3-2; clone_size: NA; j_call: TRBJ2-7; cdr3_aa: CASSQESRQYF; cdr3_nt: TGTGCCAGCAGCCAAGAATCCCGTCAGTACTTC
d_call: NA; v_call: TRBV27; clone_size: once; j_call: TRBJ2-7; cdr3_aa: CASSPGQLPYEQYF; cdr3_nt: TGTGCCAGCAGTCCCGGACAGTTACCTTACGAGCAGTACTTC
d_call: NA; v_call: TRBV18; clone_size: NA; j_call: TRBJ2-1; cdr3_aa: CASSPRGGGGLNNEQFF; cdr3_nt: TGTGCCAGCTCACCACGGGGAGGCGGGGGCCTTAACAATGAGCAGTTCTTC
d_call: TRBD2; v_call: TRBV3-1/TRBV3-2; clone_size: NA; j_call: TRBJ2-3; cdr3_aa: CASSQDGLAGITDTQYF; cdr3_nt: TGTGCCAGCAGCCAAGACGGACTAGCGGGTATCACAGATACGCAGTATTTT
d_call: TRBD1; v_call: TRBV11-3; clone_size: NA; j_call: TRBJ1-1; cdr3_aa: CASSLESIQGATEAFF; cdr3_nt: TGTGCCAGCAGCTTAGAATCTATCCAGGGGGCCACTGAAGCTTTCTTT
d_call: TRBD1; v_call: TRBV24-1; clone_size: few; j_call: TRBJ2-7; cdr3_aa: CATSAPGQGRPYEQYF; cdr3_nt: TGTGCCACCAGTGCCCCGGGACAGGGGCGACCCTACGAGCAGTACTTC
d_call: TRBD1; v_call: TRBV5-1; clone_size: NA; j_call: TRBJ2-1; cdr3_aa: CASSPGTGGNEQFF; cdr3_nt: TGCGCCAGCAGTCCCGGGACAGGGGGCAATGAGCAGTTCTTC
d_call: NA; v_call: TRBV30; clone_size: NA; j_call: TRBJ1-5; cdr3_aa: CAWRVAGRDNQPQHF; cdr3_nt: TGTGCCTGGAGAGTGGCAGGTCGCGACAATCAGCCCCAGCATTTT
d_call: TRBD1; v_call: TRBV5-4; clone_size: once; j_call: TRBJ2-1; cdr3_aa: CASSGRDRAYNEQLF; cdr3_nt: TGTGCCAGCAGCGGCCGGGACAGGGCTTACAATGAGCAGCTCTTC
d_call: NA; v_call: TRBV6-5; clone_size: NA; j_call: TRBJ1-3; cdr3_aa: CASMRLLTGGNTIYF; cdr3_nt: TGTGCCAGCATGCGGCTACTAACGGGAGGAAACACCATATATTTT
d_call: TRBD2; v_call: TRBV3-1/TRBV3-2; clone_size: NA; j_call: TRBJ2-3; cdr3_aa: CASSQDPGLAGRF; cdr3_nt: TGTGCCAGCAGCCAAGATCCAGGACTAGCGGGACGGTTT
d_call: TRBD1; v_call: TRBV10-3; clone_size: NA; j_call: TRBJ1-6; cdr3_aa: CAISVRGQGGSPLHF; cdr3_nt: TGTGCCATCAGTGTCAGGGGACAGGGGGGTTCACCCCTCCACTTT
d_call: NA; v_call: TRBV14; clone_size: NA; j_call: TRBJ2-1; cdr3_aa: CASSHGSQGGNEQFF; cdr3_nt: TGTGCCAGCAGCCATGGGAGTCAGGGGGGCAATGAGCAGTTCTTC
d_call: TRBD1; v_call: TRBV2; clone_size: NA; j_call: TRBJ2-1; cdr3_aa: CASSERDRGLNEQFF; cdr3_nt: TGTGCCAGCAGTGAACGGGACAGGGGGCTCAATGAGCAGTTCTTC
d_call: TRBD2; v_call: TRBV28; clone_size: NA; j_call: TRBJ2-1; cdr3_aa: CAVGGTSYNEQFF; cdr3_nt: TGTGCCGTCGGCGGGACTAGTTACAATGAGCAGTTCTTC
d_call: NA; v_call: TRBV10-2; clone_size: NA; j_call: TRBJ2-7; cdr3_aa: CASAKPPYEQYF; cdr3_nt: TGCGCCAGCGCCAAGCCCCCCTACGAGCAGTACTTC
d_call: TRBD1; v_call: TRBV6-1; clone_size: NA; j_call: TRBJ1-6; cdr3_aa: CASSAFDRGPDSPLHF; cdr3_nt: TGTGCCAGCAGTGCTTTCGACAGGGGGCCGGATTCACCCCTCCACTTT
d_call: TRBD1; v_call: TRBV5-6; clone_size: NA; j_call: TRBJ1-1; cdr3_aa: CASSLGDRRKAFF; cdr3_nt: TGTGCCAGCAGCTTGGGGGACAGGCGGAAGGCTTTCTTT
d_call: TRBD2; v_call: TRBV5-4; clone_size: NA; j_call: TRBJ2-1; cdr3_aa: CASSRAGGSYNEQFF; cdr3_nt: TGTGCCAGCAGCCGTGCGGGGGGCTCCTACAATGAGCAGTTCTTC
d_call: TRBD1; v_call: TRBV4-2; clone_size: NA; j_call: TRBJ2-3; cdr3_aa: CASSQEGTDITDTQYF; cdr3_nt: TGTGCCAGCAGCCAAGAAGGGACAGATATCACAGATACGCAGTATTTT
d_call: NA; v_call: TRBV12-3/TRBV12-4; clone_size: NA; j_call: TRBJ2-4; cdr3_aa: CASLRRAKNIQYF; cdr3_nt: TGTGCCAGCCTAAGGAGGGCCAAAAACATTCAGTACTTC
d_call: NA; v_call: TRBV3-1/TRBV3-2; clone_size: NA; j_call: TRBJ2-7; cdr3_aa: CASSPGVNYEQYF; cdr3_nt: TGTGCCAGCAGCCCGGGAGTGAACTACGAGCAGTACTTC
d_call: TRBD2; v_call: TRBV19; clone_size: NA; j_call: TRBJ2-5; cdr3_aa: CASSTSGGSETQYF; cdr3_nt: TGTGCCAGTAGTACTAGCGGGGGCTCAGAGACCCAGTACTTC
d_call: NA; v_call: TRBV5-1; clone_size: NA; j_call: TRBJ1-3; cdr3_aa: CASSSWGDSGNTIYF; cdr3_nt: TGCGCCAGCAGCTCTTGGGGGGATTCTGGAAACACCATATATTTT
d_call: TRBD1; v_call: TRBV28; clone_size: NA; j_call: TRBJ2-7; cdr3_aa: CASTSGGRNEQYF; cdr3_nt: TGTGCCAGCACATCAGGGGGCCGGAACGAGCAGTACTTC
d_call: NA; v_call: TRBV19; clone_size: NA; j_call: TRBJ1-5; cdr3_aa: CASSLRSNQPQHF; cdr3_nt: TGTGCCAGTAGTCTACGTAGCAATCAGCCCCAGCATTTT
d_call: TRBD1; v_call: TRBV19; clone_size: NA; j_call: TRBJ1-2; cdr3_aa: CASETGGSLGGYTF; cdr3_nt: TGCGCCAGTGAGACAGGGGGATCCTTAGGTGGCTACACCTTC
d_call: NA; v_call: TRBV4-1; clone_size: few; j_call: TRBJ1-1; cdr3_aa: CASSVQVNAVSLKGRGTEAFF; cdr3_nt: TGCGCCAGCAGCGTTCAAGTAAACGCAGTTAGCTTAAAGGGGAGGGGCACTGAAGCTTTCTTT
d_call: NA; v_call: TRBV5-6; clone_size: NA; j_call: TRBJ1-6; cdr3_aa: CASSPRSYSYNSPLHF; cdr3_nt: TGTGCCAGCAGCCCAAGGAGTTACTCCTATAATTCACCCCTCCACTTT
d_call: TRBD1; v_call: TRBV9; clone_size: NA; j_call: TRBJ1-2; cdr3_aa: CASSVEDRYYGYTF; cdr3_nt: TGTGCCAGCAGCGTCGAGGACAGGTACTATGGCTACACCTTC
d_call: NA; v_call: TRBV18; clone_size: NA; j_call: TRBJ1-6; cdr3_aa: CASSPSHQNSPLHF; cdr3_nt: TGTGCCAGCTCACCATCACACCAGAATTCACCCCTCCACTTT
d_call: NA; v_call: TRBV7-9; clone_size: once; j_call: TRBJ2-1; cdr3_aa: CASSLYLGGASNEQFF; cdr3_nt: TGTGCCAGCAGCTTGTACCTGGGGGGGGCCTCGAATGAGCAGTTCTTC
d_call: NA; v_call: TRBV12-3/TRBV12-4; clone_size: NA; j_call: TRBJ1-1; cdr3_aa: CASSLGTPLGAFF; cdr3_nt: TGTGCCAGCAGTCTCGGGACACCCTTGGGAGCTTTCTTT
d_call: NA; v_call: TRBV28; clone_size: NA; j_call: TRBJ2-5; cdr3_aa: CASSLPSPKETQYF; cdr3_nt: TGTGCCAGCAGTTTGCCTAGCCCTAAAGAGACCCAGTACTTC
d_call: NA; v_call: TRBV6-1; clone_size: NA; j_call: TRBJ1-5; cdr3_aa: CASSEYPGGSSNQPQHF; cdr3_nt: TGTGCCAGCAGTGAATACCCTGGAGGGTCGAGCAATCAGCCCCAGCATTTT
d_call: NA; v_call: TRBV11-2; clone_size: NA; j_call: TRBJ1-4; cdr3_aa: CASSLTPFRQSTNEKLFF; cdr3_nt: TGTGCCAGCAGCTTAACCCCATTTAGACAATCAACTAATGAAAAACTGTTTTTT
d_call: TRBD1; v_call: TRBV6-5; clone_size: NA; j_call: TRBJ1-2; cdr3_aa: CASSIEGQGAGYTF; cdr3_nt: TGTGCCAGCAGTATAGAGGGACAGGGGGCCGGCTACACCTTC
d_call: NA; v_call: TRBV4-1; clone_size: NA; j_call: TRBJ2-7; cdr3_aa: CASSQDFYLPREQYF; cdr3_nt: TGCGCCAGCAGCCAAGATTTCTATCTTCCCCGCGAGCAGTACTTC
d_call: TRBD1; v_call: TRBV10-1; clone_size: NA; j_call: TRBJ1-6; cdr3_aa: CASSPGTVNSPLHF; cdr3_nt: TGCGCCAGCAGTCCCGGGACAGTAAATTCACCCCTCCACTTT
d_call: NA; v_call: TRBV12-1; clone_size: NA; j_call: TRBJ1-2; cdr3_aa: CASSFASGGYGYTF; cdr3_nt: TGTGCCAGCAGCTTTGCGTCGGGGGGCTATGGCTACACCTTC